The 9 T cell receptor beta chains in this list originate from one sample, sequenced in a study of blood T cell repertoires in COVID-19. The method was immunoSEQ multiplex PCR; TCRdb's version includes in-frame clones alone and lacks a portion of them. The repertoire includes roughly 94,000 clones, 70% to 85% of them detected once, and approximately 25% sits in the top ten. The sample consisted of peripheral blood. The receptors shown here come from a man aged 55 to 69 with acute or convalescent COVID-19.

The CDR3 DNA is TGTGCCAGCAGACAGGGTGCAGAGACCCAGTACTTC. It codes for CASRQGAETQYF. This chain uses TRBV2 with TRBJ2-5; D is possibly TRBD1 (6 bases). V was trimmed by 6 bases and J by 4 bases, leaving 9 bases between them. This CDR3 comprises 12 residues. Germline-derived CDR1 and CDR2 are SNHLY and FYNNEI.

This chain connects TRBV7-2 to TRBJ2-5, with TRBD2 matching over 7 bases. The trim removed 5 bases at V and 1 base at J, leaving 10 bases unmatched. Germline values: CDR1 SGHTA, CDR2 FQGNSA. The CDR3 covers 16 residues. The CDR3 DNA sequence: TGTGCCAGCAGCCCAGCTTCAGGGAGGGTCCAAGAGACCCAGTACTTC. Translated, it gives CASSPASGRVQETQYF. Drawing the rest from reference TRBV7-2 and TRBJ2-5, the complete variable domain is GAGVSQSPSNKVTEKGKDVELRCDPISGHTALYWYRQSLGQGLEFLIYFQGNSAPDKSGLPSDRFSAERTGGSVSTLTIQRTQQEDSAVYLCASSPASGRVQETQYFGPGTRLLVL.

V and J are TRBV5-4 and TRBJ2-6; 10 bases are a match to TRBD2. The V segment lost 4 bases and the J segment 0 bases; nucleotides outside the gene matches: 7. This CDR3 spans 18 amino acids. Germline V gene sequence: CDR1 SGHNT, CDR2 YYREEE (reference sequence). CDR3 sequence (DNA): TGTGCCAGCAGCACAGCACTAGCGGGGTTCTCTGGGGCCAACGTCCTGACTTTC. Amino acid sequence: CASSTALAGFSGANVLTF.

The CDR3 DNA is TGTGCCAGCAGCCAAGTAAGGGGGCAGGCCAAAAACATTCAGTACTTC. Encoded protein: CASSQVRGQAKNIQYF. The J gene is TRBJ2-4, the V gene TRBV3-1 (or the pseudogene TRBV3-2), with 7 bases that match TRBD1. CDR1 and CDR2 (germline): LGHDT, YNNKEL (reference sequence). The CDR3 extends over 16 amino acids. J gave up 1 base and V 1 base, and 4 bases lay outside the gene matches.

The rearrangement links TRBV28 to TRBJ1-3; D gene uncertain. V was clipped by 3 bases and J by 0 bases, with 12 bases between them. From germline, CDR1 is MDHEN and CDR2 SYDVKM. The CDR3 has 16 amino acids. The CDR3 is CASSFPTASSGNTIYF. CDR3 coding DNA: TGTGCCAGCAGTTTCCCCACCGCCAGCTCTGGAAACACCATATATTTT.

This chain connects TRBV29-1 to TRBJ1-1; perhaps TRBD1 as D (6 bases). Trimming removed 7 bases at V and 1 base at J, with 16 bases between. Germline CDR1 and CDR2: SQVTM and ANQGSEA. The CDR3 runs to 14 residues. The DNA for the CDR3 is TGCAGCGCCGAGACACAGGGTAAGAACACTGAAGCTTTCTTT. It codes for CSAETQGKNTEAFF.

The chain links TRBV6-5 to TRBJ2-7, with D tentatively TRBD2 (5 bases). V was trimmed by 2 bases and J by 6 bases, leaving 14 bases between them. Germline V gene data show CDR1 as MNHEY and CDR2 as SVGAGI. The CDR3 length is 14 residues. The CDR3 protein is CASSYGIGRVEQYF. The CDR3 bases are TGTGCCAGCAGTTACGGGATAGGGCGGGTCGAGCAGTACTTC.

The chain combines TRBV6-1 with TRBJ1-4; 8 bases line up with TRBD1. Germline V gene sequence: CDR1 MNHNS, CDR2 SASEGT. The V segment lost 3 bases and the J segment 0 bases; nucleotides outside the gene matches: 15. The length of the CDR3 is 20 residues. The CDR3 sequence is CASSDRGTGVIFATNEKLFF. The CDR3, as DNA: TGTGCCAGCAGTGATCGAGGGACAGGAGTTATTTTTGCAACTAATGAAAAACTGTTTTTT.

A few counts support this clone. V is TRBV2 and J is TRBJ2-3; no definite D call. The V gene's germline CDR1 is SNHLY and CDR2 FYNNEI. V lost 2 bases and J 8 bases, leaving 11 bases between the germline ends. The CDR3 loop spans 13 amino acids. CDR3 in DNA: TGTGCCAGCAGTGAAAACGACCCGGGTACGCAGTATTTT. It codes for CASSENDPGTQYF.